This T cell receptor beta chain emerged from a study of T-cell reconstitution after alpha-beta-depleted transplantation in children. TCRbeta library construction was performed incorporating unique molecular identifiers. TCRdb itself ran the PCR reads through MiXCR, one entry per CDR3 protein. The table lists approximately 400,000 distinct CDR3 sequences, 11% of them singletons. This CDR3 has 18 amino acids. Losses at the gene ends were 0 bases for V and 9 bases for J; bases not matched to a gene: 15. Germline V CDR1 and CDR2: MNHEY, SVGEGT. The rearrangement uses TRBV6-2 or TRBV6-3 and TRBJ2-1, with TRBD2 identical over 9 bases. The sequencing here drew on PBMCs from the stem cell graft donor, taken from the stem cell graft. This receptor was identified in a human donor who donated a stem cell graft to a child with acute myeloid leukemia. The CDR3 DNA sequence: TGTGCCAGCAGTTACTCCGTGTGGTCGGCGGGAGGGCCCGGTGAGCAGTTCTTC. Translation: CASSYSVWSAGGPGEQFF.